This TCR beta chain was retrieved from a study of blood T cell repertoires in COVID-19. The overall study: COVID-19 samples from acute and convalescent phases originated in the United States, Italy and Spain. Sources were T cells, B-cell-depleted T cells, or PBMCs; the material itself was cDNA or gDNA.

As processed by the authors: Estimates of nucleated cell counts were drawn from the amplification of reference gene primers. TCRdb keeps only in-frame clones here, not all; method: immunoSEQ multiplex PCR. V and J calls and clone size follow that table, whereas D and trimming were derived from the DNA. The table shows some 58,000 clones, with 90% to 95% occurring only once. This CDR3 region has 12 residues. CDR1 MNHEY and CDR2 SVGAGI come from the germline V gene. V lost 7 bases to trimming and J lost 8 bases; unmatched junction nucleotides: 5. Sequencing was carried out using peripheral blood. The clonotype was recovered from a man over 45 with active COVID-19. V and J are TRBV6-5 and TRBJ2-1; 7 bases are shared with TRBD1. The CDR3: CASNGDSHEQFF. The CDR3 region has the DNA TGTGCCAGCAACGGGGACAGCCATGAGCAGTTCTTC.